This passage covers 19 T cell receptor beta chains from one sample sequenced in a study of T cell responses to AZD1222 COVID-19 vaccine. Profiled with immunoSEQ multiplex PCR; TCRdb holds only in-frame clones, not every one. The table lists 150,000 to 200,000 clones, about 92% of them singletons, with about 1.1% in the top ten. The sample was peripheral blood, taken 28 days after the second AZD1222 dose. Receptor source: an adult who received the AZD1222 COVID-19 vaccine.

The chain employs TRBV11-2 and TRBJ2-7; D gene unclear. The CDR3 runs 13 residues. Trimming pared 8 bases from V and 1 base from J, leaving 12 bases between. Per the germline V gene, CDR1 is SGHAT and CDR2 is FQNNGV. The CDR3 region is CASAVSESYEQYF. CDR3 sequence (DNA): TGTGCCAGCGCCGTGTCGGAATCCTACGAGCAGTACTTC.

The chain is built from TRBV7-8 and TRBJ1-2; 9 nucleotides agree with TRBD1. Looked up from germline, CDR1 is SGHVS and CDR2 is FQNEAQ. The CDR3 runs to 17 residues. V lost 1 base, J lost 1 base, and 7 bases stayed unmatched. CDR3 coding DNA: TGTGCCAGCAGCTTAGGGGACAGGGTCGCCCTTAACTATGGCTACACCTTC. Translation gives CASSLGDRVALNYGYTF.

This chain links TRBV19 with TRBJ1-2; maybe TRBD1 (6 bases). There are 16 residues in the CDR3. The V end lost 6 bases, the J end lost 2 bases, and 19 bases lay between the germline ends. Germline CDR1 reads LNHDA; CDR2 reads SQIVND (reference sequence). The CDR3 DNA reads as TGTGCCAGTAGCGTCGAGGGGGGCCCCCCAAACTATGGCTACACCTTC. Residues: CASSVEGGPPNYGYTF.

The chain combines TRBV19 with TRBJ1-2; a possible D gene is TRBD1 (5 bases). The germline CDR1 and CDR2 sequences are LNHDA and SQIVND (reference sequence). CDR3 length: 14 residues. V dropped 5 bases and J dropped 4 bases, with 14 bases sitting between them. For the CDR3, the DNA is TGTGCCAGTAGTCGTCAGGGAAGCTCCTATGGCTACACCTTC. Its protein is CASSRQGSSYGYTF. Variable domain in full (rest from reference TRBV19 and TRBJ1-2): DGGITQSPKYLFRKEGQNVTLSCEQNLNHDAMYWYRQDPGQGLRLIYYSQIVNDFQKGDIAEGYSVSREKKESFPLTVTSAQKNPTAFYLCASSRQGSSYGYTFGSGTRLTVV.

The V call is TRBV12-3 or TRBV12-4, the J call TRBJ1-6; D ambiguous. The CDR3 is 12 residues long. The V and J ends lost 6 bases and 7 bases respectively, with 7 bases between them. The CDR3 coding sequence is TGTGCCAGCAGCACCCTCAATTCACCCCTCCACTTT. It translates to CASSTLNSPLHF.

DNA of the CDR3: TGTGCCAGCAGCCTTCGGGACAGCCGATCCCTTCCGTATGGCTACACCTTC. Its protein product is CASSLRDSRSLPYGYTF. The gene calls are TRBV7-9 and TRBJ1-2; 7 nucleotides line up with TRBD1. The germline V gene has CDR1 SEHNR and CDR2 FQNEAQ (reference sequence). Trimming cost V 5 bases and J 5 bases; bases outside gene matches: 17. The CDR3 is made up of 17 amino acids. The whole variable domain, remainder taken from reference TRBV7-9 and TRBJ1-2, is DTGVSQNPRHKITKRGQNVTFRCDPISEHNRLYWYRQTLGQGPEFLTYFQNEAQLEKSRLLSDRFSAERPKGSFSTLEIQRTEQGDSAMYLCASSLRDSRSLPYGYTFGSGTRLTVV.

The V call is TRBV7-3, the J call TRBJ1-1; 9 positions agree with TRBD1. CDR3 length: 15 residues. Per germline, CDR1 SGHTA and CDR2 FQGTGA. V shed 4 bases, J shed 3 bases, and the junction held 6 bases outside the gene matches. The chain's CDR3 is CASSSRTGEDTEAFF. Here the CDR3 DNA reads TGTGCCAGCAGCTCCCGGACAGGGGAGGACACTGAAGCTTTCTTT.

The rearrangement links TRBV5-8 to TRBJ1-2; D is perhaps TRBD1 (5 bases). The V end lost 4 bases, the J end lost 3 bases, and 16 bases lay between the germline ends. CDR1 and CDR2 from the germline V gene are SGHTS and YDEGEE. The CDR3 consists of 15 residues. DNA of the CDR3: TGTGCCAGCAGCCGTACCGGGGCCGGCGACTATGGCTACACCTTC. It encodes CASSRTGAGDYGYTF.

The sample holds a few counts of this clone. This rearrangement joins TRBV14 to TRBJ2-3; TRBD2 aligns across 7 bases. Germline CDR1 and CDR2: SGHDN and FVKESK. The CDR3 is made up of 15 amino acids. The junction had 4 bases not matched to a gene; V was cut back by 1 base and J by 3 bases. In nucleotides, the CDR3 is TGTGCCAGCAGCCAAGGCAGCGGGGTAACAGATACGCAGTATTTT. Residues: CASSQGSGVTDTQYF.

CDR3 nucleotide sequence: TGTGCCACTTTGAAGGGTCGCTATGGCTACACCTTC. This translates into CATLKGRYGYTF. This rearrangement joins TRBV24-1 to TRBJ1-2; the D is unclear. Looked up from germline, CDR1 is KGHDR and CDR2 is SFDVKD. The CDR3 runs 12 residues. Trimming took 10 bases from V and 4 from J, leaving 12 bases between them.

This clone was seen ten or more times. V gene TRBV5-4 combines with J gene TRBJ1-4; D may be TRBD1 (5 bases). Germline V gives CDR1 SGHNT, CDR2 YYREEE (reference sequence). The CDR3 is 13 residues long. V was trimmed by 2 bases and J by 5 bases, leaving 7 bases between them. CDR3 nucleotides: TGTGCCAGCAGCTTACAGGCGAATGAAAAACTGTTTTTT. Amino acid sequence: CASSLQANEKLFF.

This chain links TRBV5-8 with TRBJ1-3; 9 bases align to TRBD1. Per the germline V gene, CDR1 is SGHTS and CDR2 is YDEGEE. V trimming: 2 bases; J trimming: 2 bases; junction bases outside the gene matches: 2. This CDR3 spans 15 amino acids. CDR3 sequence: CASSFWTGAGNTIYF. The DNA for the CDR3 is TGTGCCAGCAGCTTCTGGACAGGGGCTGGAAACACCATATATTTT. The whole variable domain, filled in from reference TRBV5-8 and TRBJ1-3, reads EAGVTQSPTHLIKTRGQQATLRCSPISGHTSVYWYQQALGLGLQFLLWYDEGEERNRGNFPPRFSGRQFPNYSSELNVNALELEDSALYLCASSFWTGAGNTIYFGEGSWLTVV.

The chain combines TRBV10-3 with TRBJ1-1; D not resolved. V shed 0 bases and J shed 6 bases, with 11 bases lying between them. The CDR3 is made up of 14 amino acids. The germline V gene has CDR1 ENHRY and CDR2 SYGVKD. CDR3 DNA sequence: TGTGCCATCAGTGAGTCGAATAGGCTTTCTGAAGCTTTCTTT. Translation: CAISESNRLSEAFF.

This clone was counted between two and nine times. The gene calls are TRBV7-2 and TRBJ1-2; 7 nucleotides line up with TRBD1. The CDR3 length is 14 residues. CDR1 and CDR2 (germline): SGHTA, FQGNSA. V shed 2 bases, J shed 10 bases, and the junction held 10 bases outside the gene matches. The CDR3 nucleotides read TGTGCCAGCAGCTTAACTGGACAGGAAAGGCTCTACACCTTC. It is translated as CASSLTGQERLYTF.

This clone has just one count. CDR3 DNA: TGCGCCAGCAGCCTGGGAAGGGGTGGACTGCAAGAGACCCAGTACTTC. Protein: CASSLGRGGLQETQYF. The chain links TRBV4-1 to TRBJ2-5; tentatively, D is TRBD1 or TRBD2 (5 bases each). Per germline, CDR1 MGHRA and CDR2 YSYEKL. Trimming took off 4 bases at V and 2 bases at J, with 17 bases between the two ends. This CDR3 has 16 amino acids.

The CDR3 sequence is CASSYGQGGFSEQFF. CDR3 coding DNA: TGTGCCAGCAGTTACGGACAAGGGGGCTTTAGTGAGCAGTTCTTC. The chain uses TRBV11-3 and TRBJ2-1; TRBD1 matches at 7 bases. The CDR3 spans 15 residues. Germline values: CDR1 SGHNT, CDR2 YENEEA. Trimming at V came to 6 bases and at J to 9 bases, leaving 14 bases not matched to a gene.

The CDR3 DNA reads TGTGCCAGCAGCCGTGGGGCAGGGGGCGTACAGCCCCAGCATTTT. As protein: CASSRGAGGVQPQHF. This rearrangement joins TRBV27 to TRBJ1-5, with 8 bases matching TRBD1. Germline trimming cut 6 bases from V and 7 bases from J; bases unmatched to any gene: 11. The V gene's germline CDR1 is MNHEY and CDR2 SMNVEV (reference sequence). The CDR3 runs 15 residues.

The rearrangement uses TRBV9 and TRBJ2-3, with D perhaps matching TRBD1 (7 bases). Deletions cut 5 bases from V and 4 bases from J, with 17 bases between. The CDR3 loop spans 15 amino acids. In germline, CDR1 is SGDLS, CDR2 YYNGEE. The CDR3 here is CASSARGVGSDTQYF. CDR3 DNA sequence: TGTGCCAGCAGTGCCAGGGGGGTAGGCTCAGATACGCAGTATTTT.

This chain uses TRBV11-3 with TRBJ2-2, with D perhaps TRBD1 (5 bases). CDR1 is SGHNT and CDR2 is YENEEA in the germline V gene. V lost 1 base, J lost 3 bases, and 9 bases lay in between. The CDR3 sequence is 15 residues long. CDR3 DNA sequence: TGTGCCAGCAGCTTAGGCAGGGCGTACACCGGGGAGCTGTTTTTT. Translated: CASSLGRAYTGELFF.